This record covers a single T cell receptor beta chain. Antigen specificity is unknown. With 60 Vbeta and 13 Jbeta primers, the PCR was carried out. Data came from immunoSEQ multiplex PCR; TCRdb stores just in-frame clones and leaves some out. The data contain fewer than 150,000 clones, under 70% of them singletons. V was pared by 2 bases and J by 8 bases, with 5 bases of the junction left unmatched. Germline CDR1 SGHAT, CDR2 FQNNGV. The length of the CDR3 is 14 residues. This record comes from a study of cytomegalovirus exposure and HLA in healthy donors. As for the study in general: Researchers previously reported finding some 110 million unique TCR beta sequences from some 180 million T cells. Study results and limitations: As a later analysis revealed, the rate of TCR association differed by HLA locus, with DRB1 most and HLA-C fewest.

J is TRBJ1-2 and V is TRBV11-2, with 10 positions matching TRBD1. Sample: PBMCs. This receptor was identified in a man aged 18 to 29 in good health and CMV-seropositive. In nucleotides, the CDR3 is TGTGCCAGCAGCTTACCCGGGACAGGGGTCGGCTACACCTTC. Amino acid sequence: CASSLPGTGVGYTF.